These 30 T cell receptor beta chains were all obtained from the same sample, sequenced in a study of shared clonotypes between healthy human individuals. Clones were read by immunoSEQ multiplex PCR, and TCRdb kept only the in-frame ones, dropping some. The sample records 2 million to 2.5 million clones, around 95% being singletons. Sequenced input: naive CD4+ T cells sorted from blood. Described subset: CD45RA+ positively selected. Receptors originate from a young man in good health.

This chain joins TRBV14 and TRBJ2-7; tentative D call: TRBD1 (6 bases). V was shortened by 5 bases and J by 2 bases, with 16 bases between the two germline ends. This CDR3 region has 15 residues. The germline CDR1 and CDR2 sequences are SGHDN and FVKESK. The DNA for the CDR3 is TGTGCCAGCAGCTCGCAGGGGTCGGGCCCCTACGAGCAGTACTTC. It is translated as CASSSQGSGPYEQYF.

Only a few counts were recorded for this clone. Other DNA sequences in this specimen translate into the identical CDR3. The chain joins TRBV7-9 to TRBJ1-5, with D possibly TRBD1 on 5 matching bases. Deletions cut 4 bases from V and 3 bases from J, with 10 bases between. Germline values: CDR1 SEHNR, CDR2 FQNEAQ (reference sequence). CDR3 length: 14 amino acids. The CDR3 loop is CASSSGLSNQPQHF. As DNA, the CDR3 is TGTGCCAGCAGCTCAGGGTTGTCCAATCAGCCCCAGCATTTT.

The CDR3 region has the DNA TGTGCCAGCAGCTTAGACGGCAGGGGGCTGGGCTACACCTTC. Translated: CASSLDGRGLGYTF. The chain employs TRBV7-9 and TRBJ1-2; 8 bases fit TRBD1. CDR1 and CDR2 (germline): SEHNR, FQNEAQ (reference sequence). V gave up 1 base and J gave up 8 bases; unmatched junction bases: 6. This CDR3 comprises 14 residues.

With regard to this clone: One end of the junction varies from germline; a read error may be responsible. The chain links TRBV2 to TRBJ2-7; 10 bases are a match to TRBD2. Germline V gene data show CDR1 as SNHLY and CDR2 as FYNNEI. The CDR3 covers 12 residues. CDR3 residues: CASSESREGLAF. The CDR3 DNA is TGTGCCAGCAGTGAAAGCAGGGAGGGACTAGCGTTC.

The CDR3 sequence is CASSDQDVHNEQFF. As DNA, the CDR3 is TGTGCCAGCAGCGACCAAGACGTTCACAATGAGCAGTTCTTC. The genes are TRBV9 and TRBJ2-1; D is unresolved. The ends were cut back, 3 bases at V and 5 bases at J, with 12 bases in the middle. Germline lookup yields CDR1 SGDLS and CDR2 YYNGEE. The length of the CDR3 is 14 residues.

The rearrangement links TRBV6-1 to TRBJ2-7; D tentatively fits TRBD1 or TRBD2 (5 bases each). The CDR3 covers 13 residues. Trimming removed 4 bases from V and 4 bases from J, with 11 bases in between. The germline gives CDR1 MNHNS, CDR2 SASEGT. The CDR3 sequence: CASSVGTDYEQYF. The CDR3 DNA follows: TGTGCCAGCAGTGTGGGGACGGATTACGAGCAGTACTTC.

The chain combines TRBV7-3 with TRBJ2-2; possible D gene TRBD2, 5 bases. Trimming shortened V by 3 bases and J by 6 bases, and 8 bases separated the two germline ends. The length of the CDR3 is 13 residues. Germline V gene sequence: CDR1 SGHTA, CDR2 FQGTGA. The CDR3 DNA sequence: TGTGCCAGCAGCTTCGAGGGTGCCGGGGAGCTGTTTTTT. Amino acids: CASSFEGAGELFF.

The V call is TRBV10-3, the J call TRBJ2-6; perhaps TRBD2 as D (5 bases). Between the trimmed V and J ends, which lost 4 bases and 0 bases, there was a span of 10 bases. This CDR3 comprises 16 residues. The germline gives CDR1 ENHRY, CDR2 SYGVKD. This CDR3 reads CAISASGNSGANVLTF. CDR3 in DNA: TGTGCCATCAGTGCCTCGGGGAACTCTGGGGCCAACGTCCTGACTTTC.

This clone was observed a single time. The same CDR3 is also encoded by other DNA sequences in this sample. The CDR3 protein is CAWSVRRTGELFF. CDR3 bases: TGTGCCTGGAGTGTACGTCGTACCGGGGAGCTGTTTTTT. V usage is TRBV30 and J usage is TRBJ2-2; unclear D gene. This CDR3 contains 13 residues. V lost 0 bases to trimming and J lost 5 bases, with 7 bases between them. CDR1 is GTSNPN and CDR2 is SVGIG in the germline V gene (reference sequence). Filled out from reference TRBV30 and TRBJ2-2, the complete variable domain reads SQTIHQWPATLVQPVGSPLSLECTVEGTSNPNLYWYRQAAGRGLQLLFYSVGIGQISSEVPQNLSASRPQDRQFILSSKKLLLSDSGFYLCAWSVRRTGELFFGEGSRLTVL.

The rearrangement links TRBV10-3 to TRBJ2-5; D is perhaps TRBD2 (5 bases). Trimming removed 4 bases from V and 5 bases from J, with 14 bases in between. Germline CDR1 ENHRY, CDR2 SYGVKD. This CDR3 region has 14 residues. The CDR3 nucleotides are TGTGCCATCAGTGGGGCCGGGGAATTGGAGACCCAGTACTTC. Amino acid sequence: CAISGAGELETQYF.

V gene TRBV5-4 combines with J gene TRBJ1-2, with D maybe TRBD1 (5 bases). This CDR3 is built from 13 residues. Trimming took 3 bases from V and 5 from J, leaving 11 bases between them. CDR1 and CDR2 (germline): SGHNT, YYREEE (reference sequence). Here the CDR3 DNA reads TGTGCCAGCAGCTGGGGAGGGGCTTATGGCTACACCTTC. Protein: CASSWGGAYGYTF.

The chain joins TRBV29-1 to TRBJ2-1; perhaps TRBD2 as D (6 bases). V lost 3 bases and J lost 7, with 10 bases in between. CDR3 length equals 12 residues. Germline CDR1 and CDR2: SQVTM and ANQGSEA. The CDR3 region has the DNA TGCAGCGTTGAGTTGGGAGGAAATGAGCAGTTCTTC. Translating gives CSVELGGNEQFF.

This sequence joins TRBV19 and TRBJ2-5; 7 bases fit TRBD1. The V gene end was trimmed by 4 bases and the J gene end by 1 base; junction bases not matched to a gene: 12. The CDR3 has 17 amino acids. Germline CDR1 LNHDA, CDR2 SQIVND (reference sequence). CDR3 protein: CASSRRQGSLGQETQYF. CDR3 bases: TGTGCCAGTAGTAGGCGACAGGGAAGTTTAGGCCAAGAGACCCAGTACTTC.

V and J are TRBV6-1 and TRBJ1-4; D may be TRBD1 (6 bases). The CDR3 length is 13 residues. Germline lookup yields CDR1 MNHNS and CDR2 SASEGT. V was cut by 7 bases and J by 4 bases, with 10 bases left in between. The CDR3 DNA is TGTGCCAGCAACCTGGACAGTAATGAAAAACTGTTTTTT. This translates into CASNLDSNEKLFF.

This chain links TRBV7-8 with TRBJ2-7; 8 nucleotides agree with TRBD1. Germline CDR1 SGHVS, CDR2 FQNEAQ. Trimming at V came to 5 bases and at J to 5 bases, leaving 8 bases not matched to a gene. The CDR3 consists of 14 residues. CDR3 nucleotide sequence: TGTGCCAGCAGCCCTGGACAGGGAGTCGACGAGCAGTACTTC. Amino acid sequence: CASSPGQGVDEQYF.

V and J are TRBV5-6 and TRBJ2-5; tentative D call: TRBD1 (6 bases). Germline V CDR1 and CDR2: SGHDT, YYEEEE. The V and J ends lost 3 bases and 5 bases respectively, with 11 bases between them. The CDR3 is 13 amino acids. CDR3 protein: CASSWTVMETQYF. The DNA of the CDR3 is TGTGCCAGCAGCTGGACAGTAATGGAGACCCAGTACTTC.

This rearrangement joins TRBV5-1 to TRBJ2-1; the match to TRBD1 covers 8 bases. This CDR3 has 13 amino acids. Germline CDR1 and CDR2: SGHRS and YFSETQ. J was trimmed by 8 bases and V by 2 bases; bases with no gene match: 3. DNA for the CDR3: TGCGCCAGCAGCTTCGGACAGGGAGATGAGCAGTTCTTC. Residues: CASSFGQGDEQFF.

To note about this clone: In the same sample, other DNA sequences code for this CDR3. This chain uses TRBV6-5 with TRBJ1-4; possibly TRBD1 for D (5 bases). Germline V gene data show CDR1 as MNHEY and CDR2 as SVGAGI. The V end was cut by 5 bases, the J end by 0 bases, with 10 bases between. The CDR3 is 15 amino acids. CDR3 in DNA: TGTGCCAGCAGTCCGGGGGGGGCAACTAATGAAAAACTGTTTTTT. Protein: CASSPGGATNEKLFF.

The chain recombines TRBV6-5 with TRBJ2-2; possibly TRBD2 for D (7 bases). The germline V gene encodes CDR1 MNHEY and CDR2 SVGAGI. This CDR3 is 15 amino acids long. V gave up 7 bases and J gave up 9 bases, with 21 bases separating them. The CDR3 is CASTSQLGGARELFF. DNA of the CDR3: TGTGCCAGCACCTCCCAACTTGGGGGGGCTCGGGAGCTGTTTTTT.

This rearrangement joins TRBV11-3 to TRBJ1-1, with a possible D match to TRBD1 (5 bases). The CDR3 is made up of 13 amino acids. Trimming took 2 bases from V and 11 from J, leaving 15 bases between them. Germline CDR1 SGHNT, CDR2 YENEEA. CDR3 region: CASSLSAREEAFF. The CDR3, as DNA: TGTGCCAGCAGCTTATCGGCCAGGGAGGAGGCTTTCTTT.

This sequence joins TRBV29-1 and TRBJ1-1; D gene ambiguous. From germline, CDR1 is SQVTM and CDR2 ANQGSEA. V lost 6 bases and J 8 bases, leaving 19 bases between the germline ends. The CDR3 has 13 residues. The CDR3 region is CSVETPFLGEAFF. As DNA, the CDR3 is TGCAGCGTGGAAACTCCCTTCTTAGGGGAAGCTTTCTTT. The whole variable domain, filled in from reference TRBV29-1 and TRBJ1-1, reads SAVISQKPSRDICQRGTSLTIQCQVDSQVTMMFWYRQQPGQSLTLIATANQGSEATYESGFVIDKFPISRPNLTFSTLTVSNMSPEDSSIYLCSVETPFLGEAFFGQGTRLTVV.

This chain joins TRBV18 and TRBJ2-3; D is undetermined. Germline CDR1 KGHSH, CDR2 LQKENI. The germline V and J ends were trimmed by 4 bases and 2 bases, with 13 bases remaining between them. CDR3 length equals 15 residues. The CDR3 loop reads CASSQKGGTTDTQYF. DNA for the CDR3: TGTGCCAGCTCACAAAAGGGCGGAACCACAGATACGCAGTATTTT.

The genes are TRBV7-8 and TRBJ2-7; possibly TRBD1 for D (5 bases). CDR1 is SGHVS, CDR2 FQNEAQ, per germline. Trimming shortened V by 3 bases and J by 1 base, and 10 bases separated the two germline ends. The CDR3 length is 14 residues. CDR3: CASSFVPGSYEQYF. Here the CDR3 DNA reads TGTGCCAGCAGCTTTGTCCCAGGGTCCTACGAGCAGTACTTC.

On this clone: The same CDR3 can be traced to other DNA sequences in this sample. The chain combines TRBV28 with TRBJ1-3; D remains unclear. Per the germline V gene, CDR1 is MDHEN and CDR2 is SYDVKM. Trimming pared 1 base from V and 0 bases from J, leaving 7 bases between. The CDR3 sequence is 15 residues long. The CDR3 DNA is TGTGCCAGCAGTTTATCTGGAGTCTCTGGAAACACCATATATTTT. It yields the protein CASSLSGVSGNTIYF. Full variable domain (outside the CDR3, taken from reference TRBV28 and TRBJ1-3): DVKVTQSSRYLVKRTGEKVFLECVQDMDHENMFWYRQDPGLGLRLIYFSYDVKMKEKGDIPEGYSVSREKKERFSLILESASTNQTSMYLCASSLSGVSGNTIYFGEGSWLTVV.

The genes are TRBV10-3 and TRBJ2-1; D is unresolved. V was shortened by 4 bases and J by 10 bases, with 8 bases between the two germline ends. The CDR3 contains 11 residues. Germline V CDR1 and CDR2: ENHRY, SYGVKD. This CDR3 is CAISVGSEQFF. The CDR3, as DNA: TGTGCCATCAGTGTTGGGTCGGAGCAGTTCTTC.

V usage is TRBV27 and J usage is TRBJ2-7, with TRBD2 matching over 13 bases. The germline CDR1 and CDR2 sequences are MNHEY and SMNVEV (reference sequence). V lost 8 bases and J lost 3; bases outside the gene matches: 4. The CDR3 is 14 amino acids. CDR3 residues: CASFGTSGDYEQYF. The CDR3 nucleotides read TGTGCCAGCTTCGGGACTAGCGGGGACTACGAGCAGTACTTC.

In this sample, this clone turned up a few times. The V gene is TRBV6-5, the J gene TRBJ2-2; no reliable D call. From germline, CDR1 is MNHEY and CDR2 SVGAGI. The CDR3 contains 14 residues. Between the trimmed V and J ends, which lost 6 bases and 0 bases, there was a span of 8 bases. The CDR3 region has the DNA TGTGCCAGCAGCGTGGGAACGAACACCGGGGAGCTGTTTTTT. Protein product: CASSVGTNTGELFF.

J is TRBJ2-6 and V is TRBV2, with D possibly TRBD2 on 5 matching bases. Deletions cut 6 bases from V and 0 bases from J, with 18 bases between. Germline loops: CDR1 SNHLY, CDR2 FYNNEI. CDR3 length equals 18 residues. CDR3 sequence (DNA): TGTGCCAGCAGCCCGGAGGCGGCACCCCTCTCTGGGGCCAACGTCCTGACTTTC. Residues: CASSPEAAPLSGANVLTF.

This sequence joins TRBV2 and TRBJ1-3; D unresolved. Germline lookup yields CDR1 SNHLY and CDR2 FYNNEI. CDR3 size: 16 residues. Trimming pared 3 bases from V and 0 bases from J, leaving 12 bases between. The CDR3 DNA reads TGTGCCAGCAGTGAGAGGTCGTCAGCCTCTGGAAACACCATATATTTT. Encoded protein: CASSERSSASGNTIYF.

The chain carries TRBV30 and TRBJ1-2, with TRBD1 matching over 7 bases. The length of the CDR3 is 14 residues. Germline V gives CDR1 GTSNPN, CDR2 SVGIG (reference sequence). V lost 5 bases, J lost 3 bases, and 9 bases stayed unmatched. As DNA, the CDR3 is TGTGCCTGGGAACCGGGACAGAATTACTATGGCTACACCTTC. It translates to CAWEPGQNYYGYTF.